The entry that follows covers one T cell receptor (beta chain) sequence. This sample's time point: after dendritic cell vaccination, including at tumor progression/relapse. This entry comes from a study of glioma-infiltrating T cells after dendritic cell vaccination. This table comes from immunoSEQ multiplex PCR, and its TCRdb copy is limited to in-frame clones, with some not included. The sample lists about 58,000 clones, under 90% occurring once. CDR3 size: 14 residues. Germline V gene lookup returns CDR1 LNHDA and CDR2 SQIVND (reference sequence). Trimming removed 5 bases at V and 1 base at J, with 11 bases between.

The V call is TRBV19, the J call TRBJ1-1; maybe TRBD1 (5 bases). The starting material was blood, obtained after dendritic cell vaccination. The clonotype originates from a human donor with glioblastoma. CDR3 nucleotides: TGTGCCAGTAGTGCGGGACCGACGAACACTGAAGCTTTCTTT. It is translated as CASSAGPTNTEAFF.